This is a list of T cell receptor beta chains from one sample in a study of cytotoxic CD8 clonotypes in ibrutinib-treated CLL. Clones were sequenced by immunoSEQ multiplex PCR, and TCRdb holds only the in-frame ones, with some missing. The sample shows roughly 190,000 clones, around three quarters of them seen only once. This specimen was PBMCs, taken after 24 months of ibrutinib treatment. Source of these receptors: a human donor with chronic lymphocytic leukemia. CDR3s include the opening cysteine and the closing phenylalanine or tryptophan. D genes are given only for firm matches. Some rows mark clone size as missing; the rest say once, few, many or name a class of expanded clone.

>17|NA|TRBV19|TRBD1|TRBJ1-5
TGTGCCAGTAGTATAGACTGGACAGGGAGGATAGGTCAGCCCCAGCATTTT
CASSIDWTGRIGQPQHF
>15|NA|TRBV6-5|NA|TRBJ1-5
TGTGCCAGCAGTTACTCGACCCCGATGGACCAGCCCCAGCATTTT
CASSYSTPMDQPQHF
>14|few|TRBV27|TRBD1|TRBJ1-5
TGTGCCAGCAGTTTAAGACAGGGACATCAGCCCCAGCATTTT
CASSLRQGHQPQHF
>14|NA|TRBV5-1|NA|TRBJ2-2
TGCGCCAGCAGCTTGGGAAGGGGGTCCGGGGAGCTGTTTTTT
CASSLGRGSGELFF
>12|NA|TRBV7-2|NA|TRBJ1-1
TGTGCCAGCAGCTTAGCCACAGCATGGGCTTTCTTT
CASSLATAWAFF
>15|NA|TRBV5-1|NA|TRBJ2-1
TGCGCCAGCAGCTTGGCCGGACAGAACTACAATGAGCAGTTCTTC
CASSLAGQNYNEQFF
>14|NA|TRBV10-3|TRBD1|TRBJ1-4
TGTGCCATCAGTGAGGGACAGGGAGGCGAAAAACTGTTTTTT
CAISEGQGGEKLFF
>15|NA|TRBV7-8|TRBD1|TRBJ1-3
TGTGCCAGAAAAGGGGGCTGGTGGGTCCGAAACACCATATATTTT
CARKGGWWVRNTIYF
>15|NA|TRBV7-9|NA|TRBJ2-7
TGTGCCAGCAGCTTAGATCCCAACCCCGGCTACGAGCAGTACTTC
CASSLDPNPGYEQYF
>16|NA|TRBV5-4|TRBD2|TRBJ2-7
TGTGCCAGCAGCTTGGTTGTTAGCGGGTTAAGCTACGAGCAGTACTTC
CASSLVVSGLSYEQYF
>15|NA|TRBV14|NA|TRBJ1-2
TGTGCCAGCACCGCCGGGACGGCTGCCTACTATGGCTACACCTTC
CASTAGTAAYYGYTF
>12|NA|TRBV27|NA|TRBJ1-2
TGTGCCAGCCGACGGGGACCTTATGGCTACACCTTC
CASRRGPYGYTF
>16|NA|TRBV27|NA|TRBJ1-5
TGTGCCAGCAGACGTACGTCGGGATATAGCAATCAGCCCCAGCATTTT
CASRRTSGYSNQPQHF
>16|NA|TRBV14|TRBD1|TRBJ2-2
TGTGCCAGCAGCCCCCGGACAGGGGCGGTCACCGGGGAGCTGTTTTTT
CASSPRTGAVTGELFF
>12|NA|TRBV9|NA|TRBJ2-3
TGTGCCAGCAGCGGGAGTTTCGATACGCAGTATTTT
CASSGSFDTQYF
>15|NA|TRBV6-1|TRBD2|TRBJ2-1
TGTGCCAGCAGTGAATCTGGCGGGAGACTCCATGAGCAGTTCTTC
CASSESGGRLHEQFF
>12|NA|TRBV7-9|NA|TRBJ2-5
TGTGCCAGCAGCTTATCCCCGCAGGACCAGTACTTC
CASSLSPQDQYF
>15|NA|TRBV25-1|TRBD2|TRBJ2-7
TGTGCCAGCAGTGCCGGGACTAGCGGGACCCGGGAGCAGTACTTC
CASSAGTSGTREQYF
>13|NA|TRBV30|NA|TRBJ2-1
TGTGCCTGGAGTGTTATCCTACAAAATGAGCAGTTCTTC
CAWSVILQNEQFF
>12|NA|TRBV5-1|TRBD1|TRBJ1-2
TGCGCCAGCAGCTGGGACAGGGGAGGTTACACCTTC
CASSWDRGGYTF
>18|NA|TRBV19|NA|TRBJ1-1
TGTGCCAGTAGTATATCTACACTGCGGTCTTTCATGAACACTGAAGCTTTCTTT
CASSISTLRSFMNTEAFF
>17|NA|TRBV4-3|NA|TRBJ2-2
TGCGCCAGCAGCCAAGAAGTAGGGCGGGCGAACACCGGGGAGCTGTTTTTT
CASSQEVGRANTGELFF
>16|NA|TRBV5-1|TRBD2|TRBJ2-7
TGCGCCAGCAGCTTGGGCCTAGCGGGAGGACCCTACGAGCAGTACTTC
CASSLGLAGGPYEQYF
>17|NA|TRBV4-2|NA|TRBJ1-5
TGTGCCAGCAGCCAAGATCACGGCACAACTAGCAATCAGCCCCAGCATTTT
CASSQDHGTTSNQPQHF
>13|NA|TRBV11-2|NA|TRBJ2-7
TGTGCCAGCAGCAATCAGGGTCCCAACGAGCAGTACTTC
CASSNQGPNEQYF
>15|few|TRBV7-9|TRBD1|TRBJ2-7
TGTGCCAGCAGCAAAGCAGGGGACAGCTCCTACGAGCAGTACTTC
CASSKAGDSSYEQYF
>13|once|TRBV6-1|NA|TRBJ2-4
TGTGCCAGCAGTGCGGGCTACAAAAACATTCAGTACTTC
CASSAGYKNIQYF
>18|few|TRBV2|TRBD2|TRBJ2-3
TGTGCCAGCAGTGGCCCGGGACTAGCGGGAGGACGGGCAGATACGCAGTATTTT
CASSGPGLAGGRADTQYF
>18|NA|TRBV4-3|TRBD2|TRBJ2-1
TGCGCCAGCAGCCAAGATCGCGGGGGACTGGGTTTGAGTTTTGAGCAGTTCTTC
CASSQDRGGLGLSFEQFF
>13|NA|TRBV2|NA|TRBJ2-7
TGTGCCAGCAGGACAGTTTTTCTCTACGAGCAGTACTTC
CASRTVFLYEQYF
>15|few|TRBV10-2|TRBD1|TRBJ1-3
TGCGCCAGCATGACAGGGAGCTTCTCTGGAAACACCATATATTTT
CASMTGSFSGNTIYF
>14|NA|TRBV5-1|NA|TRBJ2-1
TGCGCCAGCAGCTTGTCGAGCTTCGACAATGAGCAGTTCTTC
CASSLSSFDNEQFF